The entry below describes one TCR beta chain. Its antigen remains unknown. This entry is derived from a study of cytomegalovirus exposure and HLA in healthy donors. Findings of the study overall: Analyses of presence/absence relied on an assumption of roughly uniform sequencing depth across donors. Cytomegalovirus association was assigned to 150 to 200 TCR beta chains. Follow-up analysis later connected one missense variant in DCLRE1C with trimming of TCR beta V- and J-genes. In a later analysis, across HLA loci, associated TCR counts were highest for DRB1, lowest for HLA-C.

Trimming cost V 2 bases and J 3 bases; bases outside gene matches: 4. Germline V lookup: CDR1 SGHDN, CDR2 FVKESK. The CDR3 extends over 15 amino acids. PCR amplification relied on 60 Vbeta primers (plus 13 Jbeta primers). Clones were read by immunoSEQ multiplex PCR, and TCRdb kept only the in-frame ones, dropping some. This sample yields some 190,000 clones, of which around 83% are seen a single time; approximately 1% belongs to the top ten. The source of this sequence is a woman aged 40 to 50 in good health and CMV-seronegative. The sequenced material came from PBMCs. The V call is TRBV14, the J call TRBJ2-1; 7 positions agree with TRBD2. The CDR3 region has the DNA TGTGCCAGCAGCCAACCGACTAGCCGCTACAATGAGCAGTTCTTC. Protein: CASSQPTSRYNEQFF. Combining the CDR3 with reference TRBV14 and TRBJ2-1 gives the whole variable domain EAGVTQFPSHSVIEKGQTVTLRCDPISGHDNLYWYRRVMGKEIKFLLHFVKESKQDESGMPNNRFLAERTGGTYSTLKVQPAELEDSGVYFCASSQPTSRYNEQFFGPGTRLTVL.